This T cell receptor beta chain was sequenced for a study of siplizumab effects on memory and regulatory T cells. Findings and limits, study-wide: Researchers could map only a minor fraction of alloreactive clones to unstimulated subsets. Memory cells seemed less diverse than naive T cells, which also seemed major contributors to the alloresponse.

Points on this clone: Antigen: not known.

Sequencing of each sample assayed roughly 9.8 x 10^4 TCR templates. TCRdb's copy holds only in-frame clones and misses some; the assay was immunoSEQ multiplex PCR. Here the sample spans about 100,000 clones, 90% to 95% being singletons. The CDR3 is 16 residues long. Trimming removed 0 bases from V and 0 bases from J, with 12 bases in between. Germline V gene lookup returns CDR1 LNHNV and CDR2 YYDKDF (reference sequence). Sequenced material: Tregs sorted from blood. The rearrangement links TRBV15 to TRBJ2-7, with D tentatively TRBD2 (5 bases). The receptor's source is a human donor in good health. This CDR3 reads CATSRDWTRGSYEQYF. The CDR3 bases are TGTGCCACCAGCAGAGATTGGACTCGAGGCTCCTACGAGCAGTACTTC. Full variable domain (remainder filled in from reference TRBV15 and TRBJ2-7): DAMVIQNPRYQVTQFGKPVTLSCSQTLNHNVMYWYQQKSSQAPKLLFHYYDKDFNNEADTPDNFQSRRPNTSFCFLDIRSPGLGDTAMYLCATSRDWTRGSYEQYFGPGTRLTVT.